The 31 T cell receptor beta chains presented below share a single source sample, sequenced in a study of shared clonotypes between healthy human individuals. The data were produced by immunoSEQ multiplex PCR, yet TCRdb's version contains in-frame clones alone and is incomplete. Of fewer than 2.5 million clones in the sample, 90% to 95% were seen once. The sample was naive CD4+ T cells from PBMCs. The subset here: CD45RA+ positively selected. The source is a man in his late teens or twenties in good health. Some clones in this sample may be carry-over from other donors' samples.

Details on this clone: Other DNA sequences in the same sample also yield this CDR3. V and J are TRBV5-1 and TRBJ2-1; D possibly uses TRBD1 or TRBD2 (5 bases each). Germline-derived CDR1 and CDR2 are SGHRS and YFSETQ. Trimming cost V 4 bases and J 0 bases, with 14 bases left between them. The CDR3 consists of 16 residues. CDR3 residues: CASSPEGPSSYNEQFF. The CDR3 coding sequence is TGCGCCAGCAGCCCCGAGGGACCAAGCTCCTACAATGAGCAGTTCTTC.

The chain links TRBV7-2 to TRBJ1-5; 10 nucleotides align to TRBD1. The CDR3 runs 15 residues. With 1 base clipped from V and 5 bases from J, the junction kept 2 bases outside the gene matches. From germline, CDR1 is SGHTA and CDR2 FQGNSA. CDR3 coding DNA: TGTGCCAGCAGCTTAGTTGGGACAGGGGATCAGCCCCAGCATTTT. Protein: CASSLVGTGDQPQHF.

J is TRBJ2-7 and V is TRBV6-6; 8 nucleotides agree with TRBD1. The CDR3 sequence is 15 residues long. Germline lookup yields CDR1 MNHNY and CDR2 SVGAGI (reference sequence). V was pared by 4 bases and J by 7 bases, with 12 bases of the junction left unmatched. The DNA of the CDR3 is TGTGCCAGCAGTTTGGACCGGGACAGGAGATGGGAGCAGTACTTC. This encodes CASSLDRDRRWEQYF.

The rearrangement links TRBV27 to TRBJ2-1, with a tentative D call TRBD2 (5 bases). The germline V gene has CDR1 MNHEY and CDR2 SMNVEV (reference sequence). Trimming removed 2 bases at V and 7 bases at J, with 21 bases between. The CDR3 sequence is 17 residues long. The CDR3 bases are TGTGCCAGCAGTTTAACCAAACCGGGGTTCGAAGTAAATGAGCAGTTCTTC. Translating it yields CASSLTKPGFEVNEQFF.

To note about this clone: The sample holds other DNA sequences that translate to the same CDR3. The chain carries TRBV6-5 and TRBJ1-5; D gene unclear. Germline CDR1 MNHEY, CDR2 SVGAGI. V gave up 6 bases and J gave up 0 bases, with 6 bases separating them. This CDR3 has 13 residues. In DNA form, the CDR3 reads TGTGCCAGCAGCAGTTATAGCAATCAGCCCCAGCATTTT. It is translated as CASSSYSNQPQHF.

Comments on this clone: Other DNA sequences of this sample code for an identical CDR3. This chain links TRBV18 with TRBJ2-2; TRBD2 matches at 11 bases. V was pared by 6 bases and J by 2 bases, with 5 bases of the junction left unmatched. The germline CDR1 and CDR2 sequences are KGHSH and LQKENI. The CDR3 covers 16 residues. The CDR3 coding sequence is TGTGCCAGCTCCCCAGGACTAGCGGGCAACACCGGGGAGCTGTTTTTT. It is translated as CASSPGLAGNTGELFF.

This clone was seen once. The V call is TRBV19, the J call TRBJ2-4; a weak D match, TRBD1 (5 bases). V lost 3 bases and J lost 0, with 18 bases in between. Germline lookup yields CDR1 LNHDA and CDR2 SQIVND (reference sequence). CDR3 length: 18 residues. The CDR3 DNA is TGTGCCAGTAGTATCTCCCCCACAGGAGCATTAGCCAAAAACATTCAGTACTTC. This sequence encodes CASSISPTGALAKNIQYF. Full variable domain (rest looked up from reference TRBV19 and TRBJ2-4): DGGITQSPKYLFRKEGQNVTLSCEQNLNHDAMYWYRQDPGQGLRLIYYSQIVNDFQKGDIAEGYSVSREKKESFPLTVTSAQKNPTAFYLCASSISPTGALAKNIQYFGAGTRLSVL.

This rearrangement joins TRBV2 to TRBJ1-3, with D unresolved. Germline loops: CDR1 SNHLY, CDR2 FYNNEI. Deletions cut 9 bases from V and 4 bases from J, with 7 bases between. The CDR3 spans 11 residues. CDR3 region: CASTAGNTIYF. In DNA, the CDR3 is TGTGCCAGTACTGCCGGAAACACCATATATTTT.

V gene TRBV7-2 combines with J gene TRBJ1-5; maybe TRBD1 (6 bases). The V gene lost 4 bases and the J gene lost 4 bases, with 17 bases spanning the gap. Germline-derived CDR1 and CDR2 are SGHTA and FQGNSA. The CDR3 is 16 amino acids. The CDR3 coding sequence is TGTGCCAGCAGCTCTCCACCGGGACAAAGAAATCAGCCCCAGCATTTT. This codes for CASSSPPGQRNQPQHF.

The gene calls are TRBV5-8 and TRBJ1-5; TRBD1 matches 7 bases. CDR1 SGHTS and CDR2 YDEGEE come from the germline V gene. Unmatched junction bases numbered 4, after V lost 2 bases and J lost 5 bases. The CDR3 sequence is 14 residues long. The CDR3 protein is CASSFGTEHQPQHF. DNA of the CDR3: TGTGCCAGCAGCTTCGGGACAGAACATCAGCCCCAGCATTTT.

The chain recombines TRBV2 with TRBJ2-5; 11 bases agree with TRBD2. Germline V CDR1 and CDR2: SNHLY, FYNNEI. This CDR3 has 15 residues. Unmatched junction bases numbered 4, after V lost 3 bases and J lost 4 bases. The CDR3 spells CASSDVAGGIETQYF. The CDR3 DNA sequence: TGTGCCAGCAGTGATGTAGCGGGGGGGATAGAGACCCAGTACTTC.

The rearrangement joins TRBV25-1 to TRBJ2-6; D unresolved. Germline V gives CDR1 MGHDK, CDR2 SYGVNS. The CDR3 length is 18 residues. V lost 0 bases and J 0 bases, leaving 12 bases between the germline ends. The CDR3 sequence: CASSEYMASGSGANVLTF. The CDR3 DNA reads TGTGCCAGCAGTGAATATATGGCCTCGGGCTCTGGGGCCAACGTCCTGACTTTC.

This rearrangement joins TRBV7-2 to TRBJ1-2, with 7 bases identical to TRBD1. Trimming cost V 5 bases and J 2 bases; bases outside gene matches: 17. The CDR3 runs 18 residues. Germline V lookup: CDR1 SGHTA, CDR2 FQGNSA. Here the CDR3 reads CASSRIWPGTEGNYGYTF. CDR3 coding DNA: TGTGCCAGCAGCCGGATTTGGCCCGGGACAGAGGGGAACTATGGCTACACCTTC.

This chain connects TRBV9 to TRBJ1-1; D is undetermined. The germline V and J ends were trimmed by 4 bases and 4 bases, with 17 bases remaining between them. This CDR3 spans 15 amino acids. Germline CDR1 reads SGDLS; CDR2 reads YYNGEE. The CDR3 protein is CASSRTPKKATEAFF. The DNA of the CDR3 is TGTGCCAGCAGCCGCACCCCGAAAAAGGCCACTGAAGCTTTCTTT. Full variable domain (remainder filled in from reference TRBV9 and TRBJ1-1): DSGVTQTPKHLITATGQRVTLRCSPRSGDLSVYWYQQSLDQGLQFLIQYYNGEERAKGNILERFSAQQFPDLHSELNLSSLELGDSALYFCASSRTPKKATEAFFGQGTRLTVV.

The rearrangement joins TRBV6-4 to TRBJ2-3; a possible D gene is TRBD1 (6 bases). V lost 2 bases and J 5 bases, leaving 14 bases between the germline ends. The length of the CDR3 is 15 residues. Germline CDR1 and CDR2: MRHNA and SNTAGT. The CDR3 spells CASSDGRGFGDTQYF. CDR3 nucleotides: TGTGCCAGCAGTGACGGCAGGGGATTCGGAGATACGCAGTATTTT.

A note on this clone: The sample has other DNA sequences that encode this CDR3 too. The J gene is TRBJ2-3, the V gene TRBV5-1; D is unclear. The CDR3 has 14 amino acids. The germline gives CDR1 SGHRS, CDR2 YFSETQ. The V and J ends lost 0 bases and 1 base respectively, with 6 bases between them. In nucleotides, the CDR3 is TGCGCCAGCAGCTTGGCCGGCGGCACAGATACGCAGTATTTT. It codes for CASSLAGGTDTQYF.

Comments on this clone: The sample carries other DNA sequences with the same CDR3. This chain's CDR3 is CASSFPGGTGELFF. DNA of the CDR3: TGTGCCAGCAGCTTCCCGGGAGGCACCGGGGAGCTGTTTTTT. The rearrangement links TRBV28 to TRBJ2-2; 7 bases map to TRBD2. CDR1 is MDHEN, CDR2 SYDVKM, per germline. The CDR3 consists of 14 residues. Germline trimming cut 6 bases from V and 4 bases from J; bases unmatched to any gene: 5.

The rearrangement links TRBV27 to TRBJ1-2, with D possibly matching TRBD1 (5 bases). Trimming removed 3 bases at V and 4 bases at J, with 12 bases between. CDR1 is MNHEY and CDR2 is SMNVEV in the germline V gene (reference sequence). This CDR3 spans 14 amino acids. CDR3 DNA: TGTGCCAGCAGTTTTACCAGGGAGGGCTATGGCTACACCTTC. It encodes CASSFTREGYGYTF.

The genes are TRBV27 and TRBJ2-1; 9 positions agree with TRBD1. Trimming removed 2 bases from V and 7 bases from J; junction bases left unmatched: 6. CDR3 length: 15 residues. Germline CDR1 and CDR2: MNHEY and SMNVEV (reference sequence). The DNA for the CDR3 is TGTGCCAGCAGTTTACAGGACAGGGGAAATAATGAGCAGTTCTTC. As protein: CASSLQDRGNNEQFF.

The CDR3 DNA reads TGTGCCAGCAGCTTAGGGCTCGTCAATGAGCAGTTCTTC. Translation: CASSLGLVNEQFF. This chain connects TRBV7-2 to TRBJ2-1; D unclear. Trimming took off 1 base at V and 6 bases at J, with 7 bases between the two ends. CDR1 is SGHTA, CDR2 FQGNSA, per germline. CDR3 size: 13 residues.

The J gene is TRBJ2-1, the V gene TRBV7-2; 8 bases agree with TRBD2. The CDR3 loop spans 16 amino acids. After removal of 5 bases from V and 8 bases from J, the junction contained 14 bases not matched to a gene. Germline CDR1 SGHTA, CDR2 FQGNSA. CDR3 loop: CASSPGRRGGQDEQFF. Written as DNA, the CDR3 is TGTGCCAGCAGCCCCGGCCGCCGGGGGGGGCAAGATGAGCAGTTCTTC.

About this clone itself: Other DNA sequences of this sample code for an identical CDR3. The CDR3 spells CASSGQGAGYEQYF. CDR3 in DNA: TGTGCCAGCAGTGGACAGGGGGCCGGGTACGAGCAGTACTTC. The chain combines TRBV2 with TRBJ2-7; 10 nucleotides line up with TRBD1. V shed 4 bases, J shed 4 bases, and the junction held 4 bases outside the gene matches. Germline loops: CDR1 SNHLY, CDR2 FYNNEI. The CDR3 has 14 amino acids.

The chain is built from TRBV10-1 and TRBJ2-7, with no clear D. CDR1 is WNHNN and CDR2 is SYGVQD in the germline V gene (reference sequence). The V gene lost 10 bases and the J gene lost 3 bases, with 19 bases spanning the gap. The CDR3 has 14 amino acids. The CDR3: CAITKMRPHYEQYF. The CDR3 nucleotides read TGCGCCATTACCAAGATGAGGCCGCACTACGAGCAGTACTTC.

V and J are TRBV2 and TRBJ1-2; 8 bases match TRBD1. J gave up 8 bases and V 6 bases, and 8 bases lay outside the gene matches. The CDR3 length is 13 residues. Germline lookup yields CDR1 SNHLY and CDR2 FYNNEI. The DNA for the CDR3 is TGTGCCAGCAGAGTGGACAGGGATAAGGGCTACACCTTC. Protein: CASRVDRDKGYTF.

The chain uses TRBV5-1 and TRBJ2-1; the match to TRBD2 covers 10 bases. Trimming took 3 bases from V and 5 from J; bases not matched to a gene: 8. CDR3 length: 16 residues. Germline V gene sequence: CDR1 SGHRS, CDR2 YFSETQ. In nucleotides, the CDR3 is TGCGCCAGCAGCTCCTCCGGGACTAGCGCGCACAATGAGCAGTTCTTC. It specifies CASSSSGTSAHNEQFF.

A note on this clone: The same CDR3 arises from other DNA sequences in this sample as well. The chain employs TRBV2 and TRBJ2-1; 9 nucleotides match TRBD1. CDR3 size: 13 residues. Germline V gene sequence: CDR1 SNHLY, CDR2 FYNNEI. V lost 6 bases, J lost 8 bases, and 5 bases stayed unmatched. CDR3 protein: CASRSDRGDEQFF. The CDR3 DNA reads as TGTGCCAGCAGATCGGACAGGGGCGATGAGCAGTTCTTC. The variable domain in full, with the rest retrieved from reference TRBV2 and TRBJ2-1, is EPEVTQTPSHQVTQMGQEVILRCVPISNHLYFYWYRQILGQKVEFLVSFYNNEISEKSEIFDDQFSVERPDGSNFTLKIRSTKLEDSAMYFCASRSDRGDEQFFGPGTRLTVL.

As DNA, the CDR3 is TGTGCCACCCTGGAGCCCCAGCATTTT. Its protein product is CATLEPQHF. This chain connects TRBV28 to TRBJ1-5; D not resolved. The V gene lost 10 bases and the J gene lost 8 bases, with 6 bases spanning the gap. CDR3 length equals 9 residues. The V gene's germline CDR1 is MDHEN and CDR2 SYDVKM.

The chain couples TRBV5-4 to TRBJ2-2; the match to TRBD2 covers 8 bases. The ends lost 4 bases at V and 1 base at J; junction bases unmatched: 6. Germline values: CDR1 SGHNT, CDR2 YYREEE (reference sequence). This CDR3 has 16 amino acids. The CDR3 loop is CASSPRGTRNTGELFF. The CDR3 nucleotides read TGTGCCAGCAGCCCGAGAGGGACTAGGAACACCGGGGAGCTGTTTTTT. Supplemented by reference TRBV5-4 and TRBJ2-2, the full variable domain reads ETGVTQSPTHLIKTRGQQVTLRCSSQSGHNTVSWYQQALGQGPQFIFQYYREEENGRGNFPPRFSGLQFPNYSSELNVNALELDDSALYLCASSPRGTRNTGELFFGEGSRLTVL.

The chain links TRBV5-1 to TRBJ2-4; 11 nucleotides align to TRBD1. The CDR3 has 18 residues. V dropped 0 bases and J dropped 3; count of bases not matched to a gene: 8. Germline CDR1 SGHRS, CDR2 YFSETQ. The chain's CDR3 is CASSLAVMGQGVKNIQYF. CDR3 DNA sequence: TGCGCCAGCAGCTTGGCCGTCATGGGACAGGGGGTCAAAAACATTCAGTACTTC.

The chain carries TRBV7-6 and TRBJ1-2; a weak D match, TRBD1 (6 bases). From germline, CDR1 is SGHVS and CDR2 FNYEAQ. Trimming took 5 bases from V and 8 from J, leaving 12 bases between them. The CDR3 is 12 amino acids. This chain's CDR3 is CASSVQGRGYTF. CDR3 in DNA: TGTGCCAGCAGCGTACAGGGCCGGGGCTACACCTTC.

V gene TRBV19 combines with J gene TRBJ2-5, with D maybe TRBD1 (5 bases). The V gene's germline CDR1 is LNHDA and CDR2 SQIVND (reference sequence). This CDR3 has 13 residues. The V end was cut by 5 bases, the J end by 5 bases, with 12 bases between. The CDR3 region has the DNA TGTGCCAGTAGTCAAAGCAGGGTGGAGACCCAGTACTTC. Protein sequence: CASSQSRVETQYF.